This entry concerns a single TCR beta chain. The clone's antigen remains unknown. Qualities for individual bases were not recorded, and no much larger clone is one base off. V is cut back by 2 bases and J by 2 bases, with 3 bases in the junction unmatched. From a lookup of the germline V gene, CDR1 and CDR2 are SNHLY and FYNNEI. Its CDR3 holds 15 amino acids, cysteine through phenylalanine. Only the CDR3 DNA stays, 45 bases, in frame from base 1. The data belong to a study of blood T cell repertoires in COVID-19 (dated by TCRdb to the early 2020s). Regarding the research as a whole: Samples from collaborators originated in the United States, Italy and Spain and spanned both the acute and convalescent phases of COVID-19. The prospective study material was composed of cDNA or gDNA derived from T cells, B-cell-depleted T cells, or PBMCs. Subjects who had been exposed to COVID-19, were actively infected with it, or had recovered from it provided the deeply sampled blood TCRbeta repertoires that made up the dataset. The repertoires were made available in a free public database intended to serve as a resource for research on the immune response to SARS-CoV-2. Samples were obtained from the ongoing ImmuneRACE study (first 160 participants) and from about 1,300 subjects provided by 6 global collaborators. A de-identified subject ID, COVID-19 status, age in years and sex were almost always included in the sample metadata. HLA class I and class II types, where available, came from metadata supplied by the sample provider rather than from assay-based typing.

TCRbeta CDR3 regions were amplified from genomic DNA using the immunoSEQ Assay, a bias-controlled multiplex PCR. Concerning the study's data processing: Nucleated cell counts per sample were estimated from amplification of reference gene primers within the assay. To quantify the absolute abundance of each unique TCRbeta CDR3 rearrangement, sequence reads were collapsed and filtered. For each sample, productive Simpson clonality was calculated as the square root of Simpson's diversity index across productive rearrangements. The clones in this table, taken by TCRdb from immuneACCESS, are in-frame only. Not every clone is retained; where verified, under half of the shortfall comes from an unresolved V gene, and the cause of the rest is unknown. Clonal size and the V and J genes are those of that table, whereas D and trimming came from the DNA. The sample table shows about 190,000 clones, and around 82% are seen once. Approximately 7% of the sample lies in the top ten.

What the work shows at the level of the full study, not this receptor alone: The quantity of clinical and demographic metadata differed by source and by participant and was supplied without curation.

One collaborating source in Seattle enrolled patients while the patients were actively infected and followed the patients over time throughout the course of disease. The collaborating institutions used their own protocols to collect whole blood in K2EDTA tubes. For TCRbeta analysis, collaborators shipped samples in one of three forms: frozen whole blood, isolated PBMCs, or DNA extracted from either of those sample types. Recombination connected TRBV2 to TRBJ2-1, with 7 central nucleotides matching TRBD2. This TCR derives from a man at least 80 years old with COVID-19, enrolled during active disease. The sample taken for sequencing was peripheral blood. For the CDR3, the sequence is CASSERLAAYNEQFF. The DNA reads as follows: TGTGCCAGCAGTGAAAGGCTAGCGGCCTACAATGAGCAGTTCTTC.